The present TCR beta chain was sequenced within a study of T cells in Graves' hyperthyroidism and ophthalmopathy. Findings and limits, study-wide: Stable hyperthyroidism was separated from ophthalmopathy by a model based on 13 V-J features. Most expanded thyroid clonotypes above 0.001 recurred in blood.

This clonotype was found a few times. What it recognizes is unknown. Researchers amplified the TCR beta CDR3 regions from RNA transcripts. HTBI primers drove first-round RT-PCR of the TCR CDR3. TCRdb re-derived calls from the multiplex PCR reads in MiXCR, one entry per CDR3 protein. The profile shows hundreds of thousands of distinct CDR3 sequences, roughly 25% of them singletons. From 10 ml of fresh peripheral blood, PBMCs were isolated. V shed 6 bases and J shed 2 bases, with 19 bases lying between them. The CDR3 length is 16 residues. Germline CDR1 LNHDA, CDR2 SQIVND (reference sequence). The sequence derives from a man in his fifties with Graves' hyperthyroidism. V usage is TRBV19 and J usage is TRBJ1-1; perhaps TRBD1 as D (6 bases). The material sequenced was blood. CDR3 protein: CASRATTGTPNTEAFF. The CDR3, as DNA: TGTGCCAGTAGGGCTACGACCGGGACACCCAACACTGAAGCTTTCTTT.